These T cell receptor beta chains were read from a single sample in a study of response to subunit inactivated influenza vaccine. TCRdb re-derived calls from the RT-PCR reads in MiXCR, one entry per CDR3 protein. The repertoire includes 650,000 to 800,000 distinct CDR3 sequences, under 20% of them detected once, and roughly a tenth sits in the top ten. The sequencing here drew on PBMCs from blood, taken roughly 5 days after vaccination. The receptors originated from a man in his fifties or sixties who received an inactivated influenza vaccine. Both conserved end residues are part of each CDR3. Each record gives: V gene, J gene, CDR3 length, clone size, D gene, CDR3 DNA, CDR3 protein. A D gene is named only where the DNA matches it firmly. Only some rows state a clone size, as once, few, many or a class for expanded clones.

V: TRBV7-2
J: TRBJ2-7
length: 15
size: NA
D: NA
DNA: TGTGCCAGCAGCCGGTGGGGGGCTACCCCTGACGAGCAGTACTTC
CDR3: CASSRWGATPDEQYF

V: TRBV24-1
J: TRBJ2-5
length: 16
size: NA
D: TRBD1
DNA: TGTGCCACCAGTATCCGGGACAGGGGGCAGGGAGAGACCCAGTACTTC
CDR3: CATSIRDRGQGETQYF

V: TRBV20-1
J: TRBJ1-6
length: 11
size: NA
D: TRBD1
DNA: TGCAGTGCTGAGACAGGGCGTCCCCTCCACTTT
CDR3: CSAETGRPLHF

V: TRBV7-8
J: TRBJ2-3
length: 16
size: NA
D: NA
DNA: TGTGCCAGCAGCTTACGGGCGGGGCTTAGCACAGATACGCAGTATTTT
CDR3: CASSLRAGLSTDTQYF

V: TRBV5-6
J: TRBJ2-1
length: 16
size: NA
D: NA
DNA: TGTGCCAGCAGCTCCTTGGAGCATCTTATTAACAATGAGCAGTTCTTC
CDR3: CASSSLEHLINNEQFF

V: TRBV5-1
J: TRBJ1-1
length: 14
size: few
D: TRBD1
DNA: TGCGCCAGCAGCCCCCGGACAGGGTATACTGAAGCTTTCTTT
CDR3: CASSPRTGYTEAFF

V: TRBV4-3
J: TRBJ2-5
length: 18
size: few
D: TRBD2
DNA: TGCGCCAGCAGCCAAGAGACTAGCGGGAGGGGGGAGCAAGAGACCCAGTACTTC
CDR3: CASSQETSGRGEQETQYF

V: TRBV20-1
J: TRBJ2-1
length: 13
size: few
D: TRBD2
DNA: TGCAGTGCTAGCGGGAGGGCCGACAATGAGCAGTTCTTC
CDR3: CSASGRADNEQFF

V: TRBV20-1
J: TRBJ2-3
length: 15
size: NA
D: NA
DNA: TGCAGTGCTAGCGATGTTCAGGGTACTACAGATACGCAGTATTTT
CDR3: CSASDVQGTTDTQYF

V: TRBV11-2
J: TRBJ2-1
length: 15
size: many
D: NA
DNA: TGTGCCAGCAGCCCCGGGATCGGCGGATACAATGAGCAGTTCTTC
CDR3: CASSPGIGGYNEQFF

V: TRBV20-1
J: TRBJ1-5
length: 14
size: few
D: NA
DNA: TGCAGTGCTATAAGCACAGGTAACAGTCAGCCCCAGCATTTT
CDR3: CSAISTGNSQPQHF

V: TRBV6-2/TRBV6-3
J: TRBJ2-7
length: 15
size: NA
D: NA
DNA: TGTGCCAGCAGTTTTTTAGATATGGCCTCCTACGAGCAGTACTTC
CDR3: CASSFLDMASYEQYF

V: TRBV15
J: TRBJ2-3
length: 14
size: few
D: NA
DNA: TGTGCCACCAGCAGAGCCCGGGGCACAGATACGCAGTATTTT
CDR3: CATSRARGTDTQYF

V: TRBV6-5
J: TRBJ2-1
length: 16
size: NA
D: NA
DNA: TGTGCCAGCAGTTCCCCCCCGGGGATGGGGTACAATGAGCAGTTCTTC
CDR3: CASSSPPGMGYNEQFF

V: TRBV10-3
J: TRBJ1-6
length: 15
size: many
D: NA
DNA: TGTGCCATCAGTGAGTCTTCGGGCTATAATTCACCCCTCCACTTT
CDR3: CAISESSGYNSPLHF

V: TRBV7-2
J: TRBJ2-2
length: 15
size: NA
D: NA
DNA: TGTGCCAGCAGCTTAGTCCAGGGGTTCACCGGGGAGCTGTTTTTT
CDR3: CASSLVQGFTGELFF

V: TRBV20-1
J: TRBJ2-1
length: 15
size: once
D: TRBD1
DNA: TGCAGTGCTAGAGGAGTTCAGGGGGCGTACAATGAGCAGTTCTTC
CDR3: CSARGVQGAYNEQFF

V: TRBV28
J: TRBJ2-7
length: 14
size: few
D: NA
DNA: TGTGCCAGCAGCCGATTTGCCCTAGGATACGAGCAGTACTTC
CDR3: CASSRFALGYEQYF

V: TRBV11-2
J: TRBJ2-2
length: 17
size: NA
D: TRBD1
DNA: TGTGCCAGCAGCGACCGGGACAGGGCTCAATCGTCCGGGGAGCTGTTTTTT
CDR3: CASSDRDRAQSSGELFF

V: TRBV12-3/TRBV12-4
J: TRBJ2-7
length: 13
size: NA
D: TRBD2
DNA: TGTGCCAGCAATAGCGGGGGGGCCTACGAGCAGTACTTC
CDR3: CASNSGGAYEQYF

V: TRBV20-1
J: TRBJ2-7
length: 13
size: NA
D: NA
DNA: TGCAGTGCCCAGGGGGGTTATTCCTACGAGCAGTACTTC
CDR3: CSAQGGYSYEQYF

V: TRBV20-1
J: TRBJ2-1
length: 16
size: few
D: TRBD2
DNA: TGCAGTGCTAGAGACCCCGGGACTAACACCTACAATGAGCAGTTCTTC
CDR3: CSARDPGTNTYNEQFF

V: TRBV5-1
J: TRBJ2-3
length: 15
size: NA
D: NA
DNA: TGCGCCAGCAGCCCTTCAGGGCTTGGTATAGATACGCAGTATTTT
CDR3: CASSPSGLGIDTQYF

V: TRBV25-1
J: TRBJ2-5
length: 15
size: NA
D: NA
DNA: TGTGCCAGCAGTGCCGTGAGTGGGACCCAAGAGACCCAGTACTTC
CDR3: CASSAVSGTQETQYF

V: TRBV20-1
J: TRBJ1-1
length: 15
size: NA
D: TRBD1
DNA: TGCAGTGCTAGAGCGGACACAGGGGGCCTCACTGAAGCTTTCTTT
CDR3: CSARADTGGLTEAFF

V: TRBV29-1
J: TRBJ2-7
length: 13
size: few
D: NA
DNA: TGCAGCGTTGGGCAGTTGGCGGGTAGCGAGCAGTACTTC
CDR3: CSVGQLAGSEQYF